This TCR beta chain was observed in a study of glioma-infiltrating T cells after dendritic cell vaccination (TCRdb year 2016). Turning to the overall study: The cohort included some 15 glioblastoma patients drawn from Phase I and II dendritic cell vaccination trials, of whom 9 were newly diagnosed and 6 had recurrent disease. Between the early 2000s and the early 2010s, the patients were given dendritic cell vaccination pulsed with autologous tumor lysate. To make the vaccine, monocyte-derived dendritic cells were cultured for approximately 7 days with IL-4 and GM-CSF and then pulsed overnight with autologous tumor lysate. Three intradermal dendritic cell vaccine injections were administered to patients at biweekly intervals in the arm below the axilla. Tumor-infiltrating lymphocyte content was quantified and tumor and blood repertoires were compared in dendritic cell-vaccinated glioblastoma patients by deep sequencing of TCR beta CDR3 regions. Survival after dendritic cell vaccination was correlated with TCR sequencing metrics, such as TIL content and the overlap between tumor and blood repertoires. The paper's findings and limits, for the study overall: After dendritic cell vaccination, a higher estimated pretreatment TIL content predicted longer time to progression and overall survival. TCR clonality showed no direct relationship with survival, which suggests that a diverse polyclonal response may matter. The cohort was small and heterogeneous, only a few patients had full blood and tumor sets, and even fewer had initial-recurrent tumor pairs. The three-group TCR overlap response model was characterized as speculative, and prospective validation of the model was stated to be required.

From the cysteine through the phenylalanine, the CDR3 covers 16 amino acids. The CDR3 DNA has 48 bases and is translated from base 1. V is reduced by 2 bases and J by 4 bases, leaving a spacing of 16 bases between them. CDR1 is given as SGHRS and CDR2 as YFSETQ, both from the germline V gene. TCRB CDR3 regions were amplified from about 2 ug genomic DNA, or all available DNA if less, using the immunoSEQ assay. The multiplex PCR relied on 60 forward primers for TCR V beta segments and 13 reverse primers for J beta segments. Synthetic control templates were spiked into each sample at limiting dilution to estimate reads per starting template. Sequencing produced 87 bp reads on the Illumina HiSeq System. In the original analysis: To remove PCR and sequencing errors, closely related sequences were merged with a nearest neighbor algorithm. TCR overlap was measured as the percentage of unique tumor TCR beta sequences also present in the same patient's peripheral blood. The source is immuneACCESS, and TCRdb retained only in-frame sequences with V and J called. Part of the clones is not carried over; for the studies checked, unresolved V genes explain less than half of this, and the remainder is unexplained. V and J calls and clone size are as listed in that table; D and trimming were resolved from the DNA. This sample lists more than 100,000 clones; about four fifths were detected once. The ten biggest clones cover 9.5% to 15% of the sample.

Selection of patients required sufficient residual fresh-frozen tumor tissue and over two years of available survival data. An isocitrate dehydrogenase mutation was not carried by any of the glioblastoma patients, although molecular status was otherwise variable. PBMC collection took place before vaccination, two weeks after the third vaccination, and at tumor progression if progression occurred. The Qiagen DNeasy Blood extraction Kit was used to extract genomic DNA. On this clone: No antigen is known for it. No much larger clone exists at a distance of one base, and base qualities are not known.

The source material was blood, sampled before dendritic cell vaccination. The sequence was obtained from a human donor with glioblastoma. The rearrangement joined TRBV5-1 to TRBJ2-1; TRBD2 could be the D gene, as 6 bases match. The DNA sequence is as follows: TGCGCCAGCAGCTTTATATATTGGGGGGAATACAATGAGCAGTTCTTC. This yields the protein CASSFIYWGEYNEQFF.